This TCR beta chain was documented in a study of T cell changes during pregnancy in multiple sclerosis. The CDR3 runs 14 residues. The germline V gene has CDR1 MNHEY and CDR2 SVGAGI. V was cut by 3 bases and J by 5 bases, with 13 bases left in between. Clones were read by immunoSEQ multiplex PCR, and TCRdb kept only the in-frame ones, dropping some. The data hold 35,000 or so clones, with around nine tenths observed a single time. Sequenced material: CD8+ T cells from peripheral blood mononuclear cells, taken in the third trimester of pregnancy. The rearrangement links TRBV6-5 to TRBJ2-5; D gene ambiguous. The TCR sequence derives from a female donor with multiple sclerosis, enrolled in a pregnancy study. CDR3 DNA: TGTGCCAGCAGTTATATCAGAGGCGAGGAGACCCAGTACTTC. Translating gives CASSYIRGEETQYF.